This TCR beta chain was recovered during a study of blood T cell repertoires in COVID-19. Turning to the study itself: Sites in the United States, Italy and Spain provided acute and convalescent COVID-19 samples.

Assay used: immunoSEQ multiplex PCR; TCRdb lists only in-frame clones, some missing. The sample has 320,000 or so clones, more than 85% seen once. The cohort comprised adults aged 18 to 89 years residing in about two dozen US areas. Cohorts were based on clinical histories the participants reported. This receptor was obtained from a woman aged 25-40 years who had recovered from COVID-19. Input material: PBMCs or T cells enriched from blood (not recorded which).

CDR3 nucleotide sequence: TGTGCCAGCAGTACGGACCAGCGGGGGAACGGGGAGCAGTTCTTC. This gives the protein CASSTDQRGNGEQFF. The chain is built from TRBV3-1 (or the pseudogene TRBV3-2) and TRBJ2-1, with 8 bases fitting TRBD2. The CDR3 loop spans 15 amino acids. Germline V gives CDR1 LGHDT, CDR2 YNNKEL (reference sequence). J was trimmed by 10 bases and V by 6 bases; bases with no gene match: 14.